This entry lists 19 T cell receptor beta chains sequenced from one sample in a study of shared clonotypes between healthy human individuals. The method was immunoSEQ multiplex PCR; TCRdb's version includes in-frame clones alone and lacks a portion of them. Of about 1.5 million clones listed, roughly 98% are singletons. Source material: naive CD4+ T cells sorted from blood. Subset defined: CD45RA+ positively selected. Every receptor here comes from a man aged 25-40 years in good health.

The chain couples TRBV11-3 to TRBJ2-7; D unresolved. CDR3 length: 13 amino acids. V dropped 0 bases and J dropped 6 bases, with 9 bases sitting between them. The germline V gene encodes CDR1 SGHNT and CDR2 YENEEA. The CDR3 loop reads CASSLEGRSEQYF. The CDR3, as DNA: TGTGCCAGCAGCTTAGAGGGCAGAAGCGAGCAGTACTTC. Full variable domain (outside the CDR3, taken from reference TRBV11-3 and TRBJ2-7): EAGVVQSPRYKIIEKKQPVAFWCNPISGHNTLYWYLQNLGQGPELLIRYENEEAVDDSQLPKDRFSAERLKGVDSTLKIQPAELGDSAVYLCASSLEGRSEQYFGPGTRLTVT.

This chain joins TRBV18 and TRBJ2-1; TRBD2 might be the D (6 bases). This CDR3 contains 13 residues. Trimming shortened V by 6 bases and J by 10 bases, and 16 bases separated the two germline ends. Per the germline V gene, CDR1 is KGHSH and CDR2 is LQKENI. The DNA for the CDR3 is TGTGCCAGCTCGGAAGTGCGGGACGGGGAGCAGTTCTTC. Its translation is CASSEVRDGEQFF.

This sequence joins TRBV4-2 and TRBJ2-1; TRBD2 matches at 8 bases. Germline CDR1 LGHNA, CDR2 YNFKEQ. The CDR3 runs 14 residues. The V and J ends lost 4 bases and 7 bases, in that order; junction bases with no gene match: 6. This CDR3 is CASSPRERENEQFF. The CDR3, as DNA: TGTGCCAGCAGCCCCCGGGAGCGGGAGAATGAGCAGTTCTTC.

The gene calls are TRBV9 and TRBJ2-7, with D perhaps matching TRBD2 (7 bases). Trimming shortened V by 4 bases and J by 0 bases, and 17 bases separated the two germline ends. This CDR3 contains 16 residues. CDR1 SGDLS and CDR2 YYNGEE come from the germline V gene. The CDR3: CASSLWGRETSYEQYF. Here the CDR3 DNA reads TGTGCCAGCAGCCTCTGGGGGCGGGAGACCTCCTACGAGCAGTACTTC.

CDR3 sequence: CASSQGDATNEKLFF. Written as DNA, the CDR3 is TGTGCCAGCTCACAAGGTGATGCAACTAATGAAAAACTGTTTTTT. This chain links TRBV18 with TRBJ1-4; no reliable D call. The ends were cut back, 4 bases at V and 0 bases at J, with 9 bases in the middle. This CDR3 has 15 residues. Germline-derived CDR1 and CDR2 are KGHSH and LQKENI. Complete variable domain (other parts from reference TRBV18 and TRBJ1-4): NAGVMQNPRHLVRRRGQEARLRCSPMKGHSHVYWYRQLPEEGLKFMVYLQKENIIDESGMPKERFSAEFPKEGPSILRIQQVVRGDSAAYFCASSQGDATNEKLFFGSGTQLSVL.

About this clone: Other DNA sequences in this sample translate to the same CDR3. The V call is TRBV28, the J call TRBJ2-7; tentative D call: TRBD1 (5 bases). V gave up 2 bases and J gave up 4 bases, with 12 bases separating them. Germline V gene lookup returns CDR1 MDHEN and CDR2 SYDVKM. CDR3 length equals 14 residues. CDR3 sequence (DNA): TGTGCCAGCAGTTTAAGGGGTCCCACTTACGAGCAGTACTTC. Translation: CASSLRGPTYEQYF.

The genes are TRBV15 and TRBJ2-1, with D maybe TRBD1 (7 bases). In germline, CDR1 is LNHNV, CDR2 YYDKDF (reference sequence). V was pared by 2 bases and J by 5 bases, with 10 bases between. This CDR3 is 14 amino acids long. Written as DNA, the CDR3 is TGTGCCACCAGCAGACGCAGGGGGGACAATGAGCAGTTCTTC. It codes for CATSRRRGDNEQFF.

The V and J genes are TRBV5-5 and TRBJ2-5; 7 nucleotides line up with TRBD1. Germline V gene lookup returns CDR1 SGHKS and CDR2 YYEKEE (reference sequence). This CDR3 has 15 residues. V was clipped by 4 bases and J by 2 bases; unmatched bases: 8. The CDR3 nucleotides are TGTGCCAGCAGCCGAAAACAGGGGAATCAAGAGACCCAGTACTTC. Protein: CASSRKQGNQETQYF. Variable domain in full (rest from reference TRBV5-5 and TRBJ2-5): DAGVTQSPTHLIKTRGQQVTLRCSPISGHKSVSWYQQVLGQGPQFIFQYYEKEERGRGNFPDRFSARQFPNYSSELNVNALLLGDSALYLCASSRKQGNQETQYFGPGTRLLVL.

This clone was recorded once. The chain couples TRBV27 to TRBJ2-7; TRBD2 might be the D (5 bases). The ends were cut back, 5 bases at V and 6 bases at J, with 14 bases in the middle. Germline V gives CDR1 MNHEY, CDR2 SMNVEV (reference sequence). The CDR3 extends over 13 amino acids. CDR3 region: CASSHLEGGEQYF. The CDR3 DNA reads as TGTGCCAGCAGTCATTTGGAAGGAGGCGAGCAGTACTTC.

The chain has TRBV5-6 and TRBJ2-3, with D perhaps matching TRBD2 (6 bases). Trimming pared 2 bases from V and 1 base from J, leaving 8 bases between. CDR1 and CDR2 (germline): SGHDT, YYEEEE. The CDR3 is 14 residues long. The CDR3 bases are TGTGCCAGCAGCTTCTCTAGCGGCACAGATACGCAGTATTTT. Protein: CASSFSSGTDTQYF. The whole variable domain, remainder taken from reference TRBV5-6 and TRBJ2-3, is DAGVTQSPTHLIKTRGQQVTLRCSPKSGHDTVSWYQQALGQGPQFIFQYYEEEERQRGNFPDRFSGHQFPNYSSELNVNALLLGDSALYLCASSFSSGTDTQYFGPGTRLTVL.

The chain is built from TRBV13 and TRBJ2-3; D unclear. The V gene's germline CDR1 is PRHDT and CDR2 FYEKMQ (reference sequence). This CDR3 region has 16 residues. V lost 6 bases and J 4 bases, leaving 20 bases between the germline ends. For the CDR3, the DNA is TGTGCCAGCAGACTGGGGTCGCGGAGAAGGTCAGATACGCAGTATTTT. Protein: CASRLGSRRRSDTQYF.

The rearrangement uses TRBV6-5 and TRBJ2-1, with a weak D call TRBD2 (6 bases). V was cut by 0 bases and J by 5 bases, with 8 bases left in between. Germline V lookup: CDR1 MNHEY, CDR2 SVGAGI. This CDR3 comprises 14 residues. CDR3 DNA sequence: TGTGCCAGCAGTTACTCCCTAGCGAACAATGAGCAGTTCTTC. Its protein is CASSYSLANNEQFF.

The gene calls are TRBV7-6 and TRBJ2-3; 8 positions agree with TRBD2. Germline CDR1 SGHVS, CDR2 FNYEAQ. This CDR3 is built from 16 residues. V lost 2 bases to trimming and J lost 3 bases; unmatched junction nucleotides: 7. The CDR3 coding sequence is TGTGCCAGCAGCTTAACAGCGGGAGTGGGTACAGATACGCAGTATTTT. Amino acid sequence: CASSLTAGVGTDTQYF.

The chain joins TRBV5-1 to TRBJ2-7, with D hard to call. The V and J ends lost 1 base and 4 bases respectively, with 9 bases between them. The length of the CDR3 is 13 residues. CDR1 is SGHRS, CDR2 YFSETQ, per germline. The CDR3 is CASSLSRPYEQYF. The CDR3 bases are TGCGCCAGCAGCTTGAGCCGGCCGTACGAGCAGTACTTC. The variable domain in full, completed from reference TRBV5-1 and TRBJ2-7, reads KAGVTQTPRYLIKTRGQQVTLSCSPISGHRSVSWYQQTPGQGLQFLFEYFSETQRNKGNFPGRFSGRQFSNSRSEMNVSTLELGDSALYLCASSLSRPYEQYFGPGTRLTVT.

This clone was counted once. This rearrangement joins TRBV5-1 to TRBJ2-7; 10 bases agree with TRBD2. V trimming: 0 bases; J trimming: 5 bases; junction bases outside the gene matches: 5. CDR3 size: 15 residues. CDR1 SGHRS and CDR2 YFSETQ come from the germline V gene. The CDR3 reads CASSLAPSGSNEQYF. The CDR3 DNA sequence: TGCGCCAGCAGCTTGGCCCCTAGCGGGAGCAACGAGCAGTACTTC.

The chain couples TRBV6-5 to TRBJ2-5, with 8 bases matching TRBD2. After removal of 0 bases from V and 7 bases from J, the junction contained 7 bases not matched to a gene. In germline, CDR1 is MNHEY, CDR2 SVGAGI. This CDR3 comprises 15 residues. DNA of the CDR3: TGTGCCAGCAGTTACTCACGGGGGGGAGCTGGGACCCAGTACTTC. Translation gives CASSYSRGGAGTQYF.

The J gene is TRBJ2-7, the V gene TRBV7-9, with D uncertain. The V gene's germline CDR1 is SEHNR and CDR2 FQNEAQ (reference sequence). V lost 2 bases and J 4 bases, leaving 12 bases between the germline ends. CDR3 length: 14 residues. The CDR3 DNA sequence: TGTGCCAGCAGCTTAAGCGAGTATTTTTACGAGCAGTACTTC. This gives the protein CASSLSEYFYEQYF.

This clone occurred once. For the CDR3, the DNA is TGTGCCAGCAGCTTGAGGCGGGACACCTACGAGCAGTACTTC. Protein product: CASSLRRDTYEQYF. This chain joins TRBV11-2 and TRBJ2-7; D assignment may be TRBD1 or TRBD2 (6 bases each). The CDR3 length is 14 residues. V was shortened by 3 bases and J by 2 bases, with 11 bases between the two germline ends. Germline lookup yields CDR1 SGHAT and CDR2 FQNNGV.

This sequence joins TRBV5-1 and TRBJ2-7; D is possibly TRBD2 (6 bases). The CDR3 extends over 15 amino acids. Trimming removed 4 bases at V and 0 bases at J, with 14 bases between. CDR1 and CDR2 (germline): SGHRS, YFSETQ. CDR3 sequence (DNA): TGCGCCAGCAGCAGCCGTAGCGGAAGCTCCTACGAGCAGTACTTC. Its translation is CASSSRSGSSYEQYF.